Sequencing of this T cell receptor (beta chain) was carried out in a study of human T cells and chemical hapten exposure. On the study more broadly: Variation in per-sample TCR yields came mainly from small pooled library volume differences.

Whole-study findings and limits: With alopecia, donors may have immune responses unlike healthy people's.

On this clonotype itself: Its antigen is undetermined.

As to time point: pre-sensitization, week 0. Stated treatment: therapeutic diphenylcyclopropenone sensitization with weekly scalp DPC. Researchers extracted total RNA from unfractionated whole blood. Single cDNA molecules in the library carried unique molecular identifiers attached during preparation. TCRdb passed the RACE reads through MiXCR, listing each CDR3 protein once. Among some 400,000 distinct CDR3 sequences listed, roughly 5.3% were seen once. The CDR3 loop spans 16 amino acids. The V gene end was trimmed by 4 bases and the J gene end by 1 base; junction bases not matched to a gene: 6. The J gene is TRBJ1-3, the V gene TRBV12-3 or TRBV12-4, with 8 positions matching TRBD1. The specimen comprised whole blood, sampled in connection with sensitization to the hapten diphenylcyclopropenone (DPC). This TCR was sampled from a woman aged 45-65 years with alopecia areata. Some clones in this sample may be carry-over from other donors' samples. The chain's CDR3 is CASSSPGGLSGNTIYF. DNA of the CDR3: TGTGCCAGCAGTTCCCCAGGGGGCCTATCTGGAAACACCATATATTTT.